The 27 T cell receptor beta chains presented below share a single source sample, sequenced in a study of monozygotic twins with inflammatory bowel disease. TCRdb reprocessed the 5' RACE reads, keeping one entry per CDR3 protein, no DNA. The sample table sets out roughly 100,000 distinct CDR3 sequences. Sequenced sample: blood. The receptor source for this set is a human donor with ulcerative colitis or Crohn's disease, or a healthy co-twin of an affected twin (not recorded which).

The CDR3 spells CSCSRGTRSTDTQYF. This chain joins TRBV29-1 and TRBJ2-3; TCRdb designates TRBD1, a call that cannot be tested without DNA. This CDR3 contains 15 residues. The V gene's germline CDR1 is SQVTM and CDR2 ANQGSEA.

V and J are TRBV7-9 and TRBJ2-3; TCRdb names TRBD1, which stays unverified in the absence of DNA. The CDR3 has 13 amino acids. Germline V lookup: CDR1 SEHNR, CDR2 FQNEAQ (reference sequence). CDR3 sequence reads: CASSHGTTDTQYF.

The CDR3 is CASKGETEAFF. The chain joins TRBV5-1 to TRBJ1-1. The germline gives CDR1 SGHRS, CDR2 YFSETQ. The CDR3 runs to 11 residues. The full variable domain, rest sourced from reference TRBV5-1 and TRBJ1-1, is KAGVTQTPRYLIKTRGQQVTLSCSPISGHRSVSWYQQTPGQGLQFLFEYFSETQRNKGNFPGRFSGRQFSNSRSEMNVSTLELGDSALYLCASKGETEAFFGQGTRLTVV.

V and J are TRBV5-5 and TRBJ2-1; TCRdb reports TRBD1, a call that lacks DNA to check it against. Germline CDR1 reads SGHKS; CDR2 reads YYEKEE (reference sequence). This CDR3 has 13 amino acids. CDR3 loop: CASRLTPGQQLFF. Complete variable domain (other parts from reference TRBV5-5 and TRBJ2-1): DAGVTQSPTHLIKTRGQQVTLRCSPISGHKSVSWYQQVLGQGPQFIFQYYEKEERGRGNFPDRFSARQFPNYSSELNVNALLLGDSALYLCASRLTPGQQLFFGPGTRLTVL.

The chain carries TRBV7-2 and TRBJ2-5; lacking DNA, the TRBD2 call made by TCRdb goes unchecked. Germline CDR1 reads SGHTA; CDR2 reads FQGNSA. The CDR3 has 17 amino acids. CDR3 region: CASSLEFARPYQETQYF. Full variable domain (outside the CDR3, taken from reference TRBV7-2 and TRBJ2-5): GAGVSQSPSNKVTEKGKDVELRCDPISGHTALYWYRQSLGQGLEFLIYFQGNSAPDKSGLPSDRFSAERTGGSVSTLTIQRTQQEDSAVYLCASSLEFARPYQETQYFGPGTRLLVL.

The J gene is TRBJ1-4, the V gene TRBV7-9; the D call of TRBD1 rests on TCRdb alone, since no DNA is present to check it. The CDR3 length is 14 residues. The V gene's germline CDR1 is SEHNR and CDR2 FQNEAQ (reference sequence). This CDR3 is CASSFGRGYEKLFF.

The chain joins TRBV24-1 to TRBJ1-5; TCRdb gives TRBD1 as the D gene, but with no DNA this cannot be confirmed. This CDR3 region has 14 residues. The germline CDR1 and CDR2 sequences are KGHDR and SFDVKD. CDR3 protein: CATSGQGNNQPQHF.

The chain employs TRBV20-1 and TRBJ2-7. CDR3 size: 14 residues. Germline V gives CDR1 DFQATT, CDR2 SNEGSKA (reference sequence). CDR3 sequence reads: CSARSSGGSYEQYF.

This chain uses TRBV7-9 with TRBJ2-7; TCRdb designates TRBD1, a call that cannot be tested without DNA. The CDR3 consists of 15 residues. Germline values: CDR1 SEHNR, CDR2 FQNEAQ (reference sequence). This CDR3 reads CASSFPGQGAYEQYF.

The chain joins TRBV9 to TRBJ1-2; TCRdb proposes TRBD1, but this gene call is untestable without DNA. The CDR3 is 14 residues long. CDR1 is SGDLS and CDR2 is YYNGEE in the germline V gene. The CDR3 sequence is CASSSPFTMTGYTF.

The gene calls are TRBV28 and TRBJ2-7; TCRdb names TRBD1, which stays unverified in the absence of DNA. The CDR3 consists of 13 residues. CDR1 and CDR2 from the germline V gene are MDHEN and SYDVKM. CDR3 protein: CASTLTGRQGQYF.

The chain carries TRBV5-1 and TRBJ2-1. This CDR3 has 14 residues. CDR1 SGHRS and CDR2 YFSETQ come from the germline V gene. CDR3 region: CASSPEPDANEQFF.

The genes are TRBV11-2 and TRBJ2-7; the D call of TRBD2 rests on TCRdb alone, since no DNA is present to check it. Germline V gene lookup returns CDR1 SGHAT and CDR2 FQNNGV. The CDR3 consists of 19 residues. CDR3 amino acids: CASSLPGLAGASFRNEQYF.

V is TRBV12-3 or TRBV12-4 and J is TRBJ2-3; the D call from TCRdb, TRBD1, cannot be confirmed without DNA. CDR3 length: 16 residues. CDR3 protein: CASSRSGTKVTDTQYF.

The V and J genes are TRBV7-2 and TRBJ2-1; as DNA is missing, the TRBD2 call by TCRdb cannot be tested. Germline CDR1 is SGHTA and CDR2 is FQGNSA. This CDR3 contains 16 residues. This chain's CDR3 is CASSTQTSGMNNEQFF.

The chain couples TRBV12-3 or TRBV12-4 to TRBJ2-1. The CDR3 contains 15 residues. The CDR3 loop is CASSLVTTSYNEQFF.

The chain is built from TRBV29-1 and TRBJ1-3; TCRdb picks TRBD1, but there is no DNA to check that call. This CDR3 has 15 residues. Germline CDR1 SQVTM, CDR2 ANQGSEA. CDR3 loop: CSVQEGRYSGNTIYF. The variable domain in full, with the rest retrieved from reference TRBV29-1 and TRBJ1-3, is SAVISQKPSRDICQRGTSLTIQCQVDSQVTMMFWYRQQPGQSLTLIATANQGSEATYESGFVIDKFPISRPNLTFSTLTVSNMSPEDSSIYLCSVQEGRYSGNTIYFGEGSWLTVV.

V usage is TRBV14 and J usage is TRBJ1-1; TCRdb reports TRBD1, a call that lacks DNA to check it against. The germline V gene has CDR1 SGHDN and CDR2 FVKESK. The CDR3 covers 13 residues. The CDR3 loop reads CASDEGSGVRAFF.

CDR3 region: CASSYSALAGPFF. The genes are TRBV6-2 or TRBV6-3 and TRBJ2-1; checking the TCRdb D call of TRBD2 is not possible without DNA. Looked up from germline, CDR1 is MNHEY and CDR2 is SVGEGT. The CDR3 is 13 amino acids.

The rearrangement uses TRBV25-1 and TRBJ2-7; TCRdb lists TRBD1, though no DNA is available to test this call. Germline lookup yields CDR1 MGHDK and CDR2 SYGVNS. There are 13 residues in the CDR3. The CDR3 is CASGDRTVHEQYF.

The chain couples TRBV6-2 or TRBV6-3 to TRBJ2-4; TCRdb returns TRBD1, unconfirmable since there is no DNA. The CDR3 consists of 17 residues. Looked up from germline, CDR1 is MNHEY and CDR2 is SVGEGT. This chain's CDR3 is CASTTTAGRLAKNIQYF.

Measured by frequency, this clonotype is medium-sized (0.01 to 0.1%). The rearrangement links TRBV11-2 to TRBJ2-5; TCRdb outputs TRBD2, but without DNA this stays unchecked. The CDR3 length is 12 residues. In germline, CDR1 is SGHAT, CDR2 FQNNGV. CDR3: CASSLTRETQYF.

The chain uses TRBV4-3 and TRBJ1-1; there is no DNA to check the TCRdb D call of TRBD1. CDR1 is LGHNA, CDR2 YSLEER, per germline. The length of the CDR3 is 15 residues. The CDR3 is CASSQDWTPNTEAFF.

The V gene is TRBV20-1, the J gene TRBJ2-4; TCRdb selects TRBD2, and the lack of DNA leaves this call unchecked. CDR1 and CDR2 from the germline V gene are DFQATT and SNEGSKA (reference sequence). This CDR3 has 15 residues. This CDR3 reads CSAPEGTIAKNIQYF.

V usage is TRBV4-2 and J usage is TRBJ2-1; the D call from TCRdb, TRBD2, cannot be confirmed without DNA. Per the germline V gene, CDR1 is LGHNA and CDR2 is YNFKEQ. The CDR3 runs 18 residues. The CDR3 region is CASSQYGTSGSRDNEQFF.

V and J are TRBV19 and TRBJ2-2; TCRdb lists TRBD1, though no DNA is available to test this call. Per the germline V gene, CDR1 is LNHDA and CDR2 is SQIVND (reference sequence). The CDR3 is made up of 14 amino acids. The CDR3 loop is CASTWDRVGGELFF.

V usage is TRBV18 and J usage is TRBJ2-7; TCRdb designates TRBD2, a call that cannot be tested without DNA. Germline V gene sequence: CDR1 KGHSH, CDR2 LQKENI. CDR3 length: 15 amino acids. The CDR3 here is CASSPGLSSSYEQYF.